These T cell receptor beta chains were read from a single sample in a study of blood T cell repertoires in COVID-19. The assay was immunoSEQ multiplex PCR, and TCRdb's table has in-frame clones only and misses some. Found here are 180,000 or so clones, 65% to 85% of them singletons; the top ten hold 3.6%. What was sequenced was PBMCs or T cells enriched from blood (not recorded which). The source is a woman in her forties or fifties in a cohort exposed to, infected with or recovered from COVID-19 (not recorded which). The CDR3 runs from the conserved cysteine through the conserved F or W. A D gene is named only where the DNA matches it firmly. Expanded clones get a size class; other rows say once, few or many, or leave the size out.

size	V	J	D	DNA	CDR3
.	TRBV27	TRBJ2-3	.	TGTGCCAGCAGCTCACGAGGTGTCACAGATACGCAGTATTTT	CASSSRGVTDTQYF
.	TRBV27	TRBJ1-1	TRBD1	TGTGCCAGCAGTCACTTTCGGGACAGGGGAACTGAAGCTTTCTTT	CASSHFRDRGTEAFF
.	TRBV7-2	TRBJ2-1	.	TGTGCCAGCAGCGCTCCCCCAGAGGGAGCCAGCGAGCAGTTCTTC	CASSAPPEGASEQFF
.	TRBV28	TRBJ2-1	TRBD2	TGTGCCAGCAGTTCGCCTAGCGGGAATGCGTACAATGAGCAGTTCTTC	CASSSPSGNAYNEQFF
.	TRBV4-2	TRBJ2-2	TRBD2	TGTGCCAGCAGCCAAGAGGGACAGCGGGGGGTCACCGGGGAGCTGTTTTTT	CASSQEGQRGVTGELFF
.	TRBV30	TRBJ2-7	.	TGTGCCTGGACCCATCGGAGGGCGGCCTCCCACGAGCAGTACTTC	CAWTHRRAASHEQYF
.	TRBV6-2/TRBV6-3	TRBJ1-5	TRBD1	TGTGCCAGCAGTTCTCGACAGGGTCAGGATCAGCCCCAGCATTTT	CASSSRQGQDQPQHF
.	TRBV6-6	TRBJ1-5	.	TGTGCCAGTAACCCGGGAGGAGATCAGCCCCAGCATTTT	CASNPGGDQPQHF
.	TRBV30	TRBJ1-2	TRBD1	TGTGCCTGTCACAGGGGCTACTATGGCTACACCTTC	CACHRGYYGYTF
.	TRBV3-1/TRBV3-2	TRBJ2-7	.	TGTGCCAGCAGCCAAGGGCACCTCCCCATCGAGCAGTACTTC	CASSQGHLPIEQYF
.	TRBV12-3/TRBV12-4	TRBJ1-1	.	TGTGCCAGCAGTATTCGACAGGCGACTGAAGCTTTCTTT	CASSIRQATEAFF
.	TRBV19	TRBJ2-7	TRBD1	TGTGCCAGTAGTGTTGACAGGGCTAGCGAGCAGTACTTC	CASSVDRASEQYF
.	TRBV2	TRBJ1-6	TRBD1	TGTGCCAGCAGGGGACAGGGGTTAGGATCACCCCTCCACTTT	CASRGQGLGSPLHF
.	TRBV28	TRBJ1-3	TRBD1	TGTGCCAGCAGTTCCCCGGGACAGGCTGGAAACACCATATATTTT	CASSSPGQAGNTIYF
once	TRBV5-4	TRBJ1-5	.	TGTGCCACTTACGGCGGACTTAGGCGGGGTATTGGGAATCAGCCCCAGCATTTT	CATYGGLRRGIGNQPQHF
.	TRBV28	TRBJ2-7	.	TGTGCCAGCAGCTCTGCTACGGGACTGCCCGCCTACGAGCAGTACTTC	CASSSATGLPAYEQYF
.	TRBV5-4	TRBJ1-1	.	TGTGCCAGCACCCTGAAAAAAGGGGAGGGATCTGAAGCTTTCTTT	CASTLKKGEGSEAFF
few	TRBV7-6	TRBJ2-2	.	TGTGCCAGCAGCTTAGTAAGAGCCGGGGAGCTGTTTTTT	CASSLVRAGELFF
few	TRBV28	TRBJ1-1	TRBD1	TGTGCCAGCATCAGGACAGGGGTCCGGATGAACACTGAAGCTTTCTTT	CASIRTGVRMNTEAFF
.	TRBV28	TRBJ2-7	TRBD1	TGTGCCAGCAGCCGATTTTCACAGGGGACCTACGAGCAGTACTTC	CASSRFSQGTYEQYF